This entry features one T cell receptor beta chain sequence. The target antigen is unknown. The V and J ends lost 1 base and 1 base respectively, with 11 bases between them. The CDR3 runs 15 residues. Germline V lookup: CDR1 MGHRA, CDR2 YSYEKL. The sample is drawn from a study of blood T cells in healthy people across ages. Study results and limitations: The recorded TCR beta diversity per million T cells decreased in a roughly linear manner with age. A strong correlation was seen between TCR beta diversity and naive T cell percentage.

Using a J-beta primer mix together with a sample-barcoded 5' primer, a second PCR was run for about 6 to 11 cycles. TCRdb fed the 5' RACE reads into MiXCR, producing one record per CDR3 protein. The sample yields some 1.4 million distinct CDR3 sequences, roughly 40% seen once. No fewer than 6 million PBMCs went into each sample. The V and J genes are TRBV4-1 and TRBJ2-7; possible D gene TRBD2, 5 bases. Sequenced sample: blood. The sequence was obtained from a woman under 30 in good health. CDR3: CASSQVAGNSYEQYF. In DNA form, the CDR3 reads TGCGCCAGCAGCCAAGTCGCCGGGAATTCCTACGAGCAGTACTTC.